A single TCR beta chain is shown here with its context. Which antigen it targets is not known. No base-level quality is on record; no much larger clone is a single base apart. The data were taken from a study of T cell repertoires in aging, cancer and after chemotherapy (dated by TCRdb to the late 2010s). Looking at the study overall: Donors were distributed across six age groups ranging from 30 or younger to 70 or older, with at least three individuals included per group. The cohort comprised 200 to 250 cancer patients, some 90 with hematological and approximately 120 with solid cancers, plus 95 healthy donors as a reference group. The full dataset contained about 10 million TCR reads. To look at immunoaging and at how T cells reconstitute after chemotherapy, the study profiled TCR beta repertoires in peripheral blood from both healthy donors and cancer patients. In the hematological group, the paired samples taken before and after chemotherapy came from chronic lymphocytic leukemia patients given fludarabine- or bendamustine-based regimens.

Multiplex touch-down PCR with a mixed TRB-A/B primer pool was used to amplify rearranged TRB sequences covering the V, D and J segments. Two consecutive PCR reactions with Phusion HS II polymerase added Illumina adapters and sample indices to the amplicons. Amplicons were gel-purified using the NucleoSpin Gel and PCR Clean-up kit and were subsequently checked with Qubit and an Agilent 2100 Bioanalyzer. Libraries were sequenced on an Illumina MiSeq using 600-cycle, single-indexed, paired-end runs. On the study's bioinformatics: Processing of the TRB sequences was carried out with MiXCR versions 2.12 and 3.0.5. Each unique CDR3 nucleotide sequence counted as one clone, and only productive sequences with at least two reads were retained. The repertoire metrics were Shannon diversity, evenness, clonality (defined as one minus evenness), and alpha-parameterized diversity profiles covering alpha 0 to 5. The IGoR algorithm was used to calculate generation probabilities of clones in the paired pre- and post-chemotherapy samples. TCRdb cleaned the public reads at Q25 with fastp, built clones with MiXCR and kept in-frame beta chains. CDR3 protein duplicates are merged, each entry listing the most common genes and DNA. What appears here as the V and J calls and clone size reflects TCRdb's work, not the paper's. The sample table lists about 1,700 distinct CDR3 sequences, 55% to 60% of them with a count of one. The ten largest clones take up roughly four fifths of the sample.

Overall study results and their limits: Hematological cancer patients had lymphoid organ infiltration, which may itself impair thymic emigration or peripheral T cell expansion. An increase in median generation probability over the chemotherapy interval was observed in both cancer cohorts, suggesting that the repertoire was reconstituted through rebound thymic output. In healthy donors, the drop in TCR diversity with age came mainly from a loss of richness, whereas in cancer patients a loss of evenness also played a part. According to the authors, the repertoire data do not allow conclusions to be drawn about immunological memory after chemotherapy. Compared with age-matched healthy donors, untreated patients with either hematological or solid cancers had significantly lower TCR diversity in the blood along with higher clonality.

Taken from the germline V gene (reference sequence), the CDR1 and CDR2 loops are LNHDA and SQIVND. Trimming costs V 6 bases and J 0 bases, and their ends lie 12 bases apart. The CDR3 measures 15 amino acids from cysteine to phenylalanine. Of the read, only the CDR3 DNA is kept; its 45 bases are in frame from base 1. TCR beta rearrangements were amplified from genomic DNA extracted from peripheral blood rather than from sorted cells or RNA. The receptor chain draws on TRBV19 and TRBJ2-1, with a tentative D gene TRBD1 over 6 matching bases. The specimen sequenced was blood. The source is a human donor with a blood cancer. The CDR3 in this case is CASSLDRSSYNEQFF. The DNA is as follows: TGTGCCAGTAGCCTCGACAGGAGCTCCTACAATGAGCAGTTCTTC.